Listed below are T cell receptor beta chains from one sample, sequenced in a study of T-cell reconstitution after alpha-beta-depleted transplantation in children. TCRdb re-called the PCR reads with MiXCR, one entry per CDR3 protein. The top ten clones hold 0.79% of a sample with hundreds of thousands of distinct CDR3 sequences, less than 15% of them seen once. Sequencing used PBMCs, obtained before TCRalphabeta/CD19-depleted stem cell transplant. The receptors derive from a girl aged 2 to 9 with congenital amegakaryocytic thrombocytopenia, due to receive a stem cell transplant. Both conserved end residues are part of each CDR3. Fields, in order: CDR3 DNA, CDR3 protein, clone size, J gene, V gene, CDR3 length, D gene. The D gene is left open where the match is weak. Only some rows state a clone size, as once, few, many or a class for expanded clones.

TGTGCCAGCAGTTTCATTCCGGGACTACAAGAGACCCAGTACTTC CASSFIPGLQETQYF few TRBJ2-5 TRBV12-3/TRBV12-4 15 TRBD2
TGCGCCAGCAGCCAAGAAAGTGATTCCCGTTACGAGCAGTACTTC CASSQESDSRYEQYF . TRBJ2-7 TRBV4-1 15 .
TGCAGTGCTCGACCGGACAGGGAGTGGACTGAAGCTTTCTTT CSARPDREWTEAFF many TRBJ1-1 TRBV20-1 14 TRBD1
TGTGCCAGCAGCTTATCGGTGGAGCAGTTCTTC CASSLSVEQFF . TRBJ2-1 TRBV7-2 11 .
TGTGCCAGCAGTTTTGAGGGGAGAGGGGAGACCCAGTACTTC CASSFEGRGETQYF . TRBJ2-5 TRBV12-3/TRBV12-4 14 .
TGCAGTGCTGGACAGTTCTCCTACGAGCAGTACTTC CSAGQFSYEQYF few TRBJ2-7 TRBV20-1 12 .
TGTGCCAGCAGCCCTCAGCGACTAGCCGGGCAGTACTTC CASSPQRLAGQYF . TRBJ2-7 TRBV3-1 13 TRBD2
TGCAGCGTCAAAGGGGTACAAGAGACCCAGTACTTC CSVKGVQETQYF . TRBJ2-5 TRBV29-1 12 .
TGCAGCGTAGTTCCTAGCGGGAGTTACGAGCAGTACTTC CSVVPSGSYEQYF many TRBJ2-7 TRBV29-1 13 TRBD2
TGTGCCAGCAGCCCCGCGGCCGGGACACACAATGAGCAGTTCTTC CASSPAAGTHNEQFF . TRBJ2-1 TRBV11-2 15 .
TGTGCCAGCAGCTTACTCAGGGGCACCAGTACTGAAGCTTTCTTT CASSLLRGTSTEAFF . TRBJ1-1 TRBV7-8 15 .
TGTGCCAGCAGTGTCGGGGGGGGCGATGAGCAGTTCTTC CASSVGGGDEQFF many TRBJ2-1 TRBV12-3/TRBV12-4 13 TRBD2
TGCAGCGCAAAGGACGGAAACAATGAGCAGTTCTTC CSAKDGNNEQFF . TRBJ2-1 TRBV29-1 12 .
TGTGCCAGCAGCTTCTATGGGGTCAAGTTCTTC CASSFYGVKFF many TRBJ2-1 TRBV7-2 11 .
TGCAGCGTTCAGTCCCATAAGGGGATAGGGAATGAGCAGTTCTTC CSVQSHKGIGNEQFF many TRBJ2-1 TRBV29-1 15 .
TGCGCCAGCAGCCCGGGACAGGGGAGAAATCAGCCCCAGCATTTT CASSPGQGRNQPQHF . TRBJ1-5 TRBV5-1 15 TRBD1
TGTGCCAGCAATTCCAGGGGCGGGAGTCCCCGGGAGCAGTACTTC CASNSRGGSPREQYF once TRBJ2-7 TRBV12-3/TRBV12-4 15 .
TGTGCCAGCAGTCTAACAGCCGGGGCCTCCTATAATTCACCCCTCCACTTT CASSLTAGASYNSPLHF many TRBJ1-6 TRBV27 17 .
TGCAGTGCTTCGGAACTAGCGGGAGTTAACGAGCAGTACTTC CSASELAGVNEQYF many TRBJ2-7 TRBV20-1 14 TRBD2
TGTGCCAGCACCACCCCAGGTTGGAATGGTGAAGGCTACACCTTC CASTTPGWNGEGYTF few TRBJ1-2 TRBV28 15 .
TGTGCCAGCAGAAAGAGCGGGAGCTACTACGAGCAGTACTTC CASRKSGSYYEQYF few TRBJ2-7 TRBV12-3/TRBV12-4 14 TRBD2
TGTGCCAGCAGCTTATTCGGCCCCACAGATACGCAGTATTTT CASSLFGPTDTQYF few TRBJ2-3 TRBV7-2 14 .
TGTGCCAGCAGCGGACCGACCTTTAGCGGGAGGGCCAGGGATACGCAGTATTTT CASSGPTFSGRARDTQYF many TRBJ2-3 TRBV3-1 18 TRBD2
TGTGCTAGTGGTTTGCGTGAAAAGAACACTGAAGCTTTCTTT CASGLREKNTEAFF many TRBJ1-1 TRBV12-5 14 .
TGTGCCAGCATGATTATTGGACCCCTGCAGAACACTGAAGCTTTCTTT CASMIIGPLQNTEAFF few TRBJ1-1 TRBV5-6 16 .
TGTGCCAGCAGCCGCCTTGGGGTTAGCAATCAGCCCCAGCATTTT CASSRLGVSNQPQHF few TRBJ1-5 TRBV27 15 .
TGCAGTGCTAGAGGCGGCGGCCAGGGTAGGGATGAGCAGTTCTTC CSARGGGQGRDEQFF few TRBJ2-1 TRBV20-1 15 .
TGTGCCATCAGCCGGGACACGGAAAACAATGAGCAGTTCTTC CAISRDTENNEQFF . TRBJ2-1 TRBV10-3 14 .
TGTGCCAGCAGTTCCCGGGACAGCCAAGAGACCCAGTACTTC CASSSRDSQETQYF few TRBJ2-5 TRBV6-5 14 TRBD1
TGCAGTGCTAGAATAGGGGCCCATGGGACCCAGTACTTC CSARIGAHGTQYF few TRBJ2-5 TRBV20-1 13 .
TGCAGTGCGGGCAGGGAAGACGGCTACACCTTC CSAGREDGYTF . TRBJ1-2 TRBV20-1 11 .
TGCAGTGCTAGTACGCGGTTTCAAGAGACCCAGTACTTC CSASTRFQETQYF many TRBJ2-5 TRBV20-1 13 .
TGTGCCAGCAGCCGGACTAACGGGGTCTCCTACGAGCAGTACTTC CASSRTNGVSYEQYF . TRBJ2-7 TRBV7-2 15 .
TGCAGTGCAACGGGACTGGAAGAGACCCAGTACTTC CSATGLEETQYF . TRBJ2-5 TRBV20-1 12 .
TGTGCCAGCAGCAAAATTAGGGGGAAATACAATGAGCAGTTCTTC CASSKIRGKYNEQFF . TRBJ2-1 TRBV27 15 .
TGCGCCAGCAGCCCCCTACGTATCTCGGATACGCAGTATTTT CASSPLRISDTQYF few TRBJ2-3 TRBV5-1 14 .
TGTGCCAGCACCATGACTTTCTCGAATGAGCAGTTCTTC CASTMTFSNEQFF few TRBJ2-1 TRBV12-3/TRBV12-4 13 .
TGTGCCAGCAGTTTATTTGACGGACAAGAGACCCAGTACTTC CASSLFDGQETQYF few TRBJ2-5 TRBV27 14 .
TGTGCCAGCAGCTTAGCCGGGACGGCATCCTACGAGCAGTACTTC CASSLAGTASYEQYF many TRBJ2-7 TRBV7-2 15 .
TGCAGCGTTGAAGGGTCTGTGGAGCGGACCTACAATGAGCAGTTCTTC CSVEGSVERTYNEQFF many TRBJ2-1 TRBV29-1 16 .
TGCAGCGTATCACAGGGTCCTGTTTACAATGAGCAGTTCTTC CSVSQGPVYNEQFF few TRBJ2-1 TRBV29-1 14 .
TGTGCCAGCAGTACCCGTCGGGGAGGTGGCAATCAGCCCCAGCATTTT CASSTRRGGGNQPQHF many TRBJ1-5 TRBV12-3/TRBV12-4 16 .
TGTGCCTGGAGTGTTGGGGGCGGAATCGGCACAGATACGCAGTATTTT CAWSVGGGIGTDTQYF many TRBJ2-3 TRBV30 16 .
TGCAGTGCTAGCAACCTAGCGGGAACCTACAATGAGCAGTTCTTC CSASNLAGTYNEQFF many TRBJ2-1 TRBV20-1 15 TRBD2